This T cell receptor (beta chain) was documented in a study of shared clonotypes between healthy human individuals. In the study overall: The cohort comprised a couple of women and a few men. Their ages spanned 18 to 49 years. The study's findings and limits: Naive subsets tended to show greater estimated richness than memory subsets.

Germline-derived CDR1 and CDR2 are SGDLS and YYNGEE. V lost 4 bases and J lost 2; bases outside the gene matches: 10. The CDR3 spans 18 residues. CD8 cells regarded as naive lacked CD45RO, were positively chosen for CCR7, and omitted terminally differentiated effector memory CD45RA+ cells. Comments on this clone: As yet, its antigen is unknown.

The authors ran the assay at deep level. The table came from immunoSEQ multiplex PCR; TCRdb's copy has only in-frame clones and leaves some out. The sample has more than 550,000 clones, 92% seen once. The J gene is TRBJ2-1, the V gene TRBV9; 12 bases fit TRBD2. The sequenced sample was naive CD8+ T cells sorted from blood. The receptor's source is a man aged 25-40 years in good health. CDR3 bases: TGTGCCAGCAGCCCCCCCGCTTCTAGCGGGAGGGCCTACAATGAGCAGTTCTTC. Residues: CASSPPASSGRAYNEQFF.